These 26 T cell receptor beta chains came from one sample sequenced in a study of human T cells and chemical hapten exposure. TCRdb redid the calling of the RACE reads with MiXCR, one entry per CDR3 protein. This table holds around 300,000 distinct CDR3 sequences, 7.5% to 8% found once. Time point noted: pre-sensitization, week 0. Stated treatment: therapeutic diphenylcyclopropenone sensitization with weekly scalp DPC. Sequencing was performed on whole blood, taken in connection with sensitization to the hapten diphenylcyclopropenone (DPC). The receptors originated from a man between 18 and 29 years old with alopecia areata. Some clones in this sample may be carry-over from other donors' samples.

This clonotype was detected a few times. J is TRBJ1-1 and V is TRBV28; D uncertain. This CDR3 has 14 residues. V was trimmed by 2 bases and J by 7 bases, leaving 14 bases between them. In germline, CDR1 is MDHEN, CDR2 SYDVKM. CDR3 in DNA: TGTGCCAGCAGTTTAGGCGCCTTGGGGTTTGAAGCTTTCTTT. It encodes CASSLGALGFEAFF.

This clonotype was recorded at least ten times. This CDR3 reads CASSFNRGDTEAFF. The CDR3 bases are TGTGCCAGCAGCTTCAACAGGGGTGACACTGAAGCTTTCTTT. This chain links TRBV7-9 with TRBJ1-1; 7 bases fit TRBD1. The CDR3 runs to 14 residues. V dropped 3 bases and J dropped 3; count of bases not matched to a gene: 4. Germline lookup yields CDR1 SEHNR and CDR2 FQNEAQ (reference sequence).

The table lists this clonotype with a few counts. This rearrangement joins TRBV20-1 to TRBJ1-2; a weak D match, TRBD1 (5 bases). The V end lost 6 bases, the J end lost 10 bases, and 9 bases lay between the germline ends. There are 9 residues in the CDR3. The germline CDR1 and CDR2 sequences are DFQATT and SNEGSKA (reference sequence). CDR3 coding DNA: TGCAGTGCCGACAGAGACTACACCTTC. Its translation: CSADRDYTF.

V usage is TRBV29-1 and J usage is TRBJ2-3; 9 nucleotides agree with TRBD1. This CDR3 is 13 amino acids long. Losses at the gene ends were 6 bases for V and 2 bases for J; bases not matched to a gene: 3. Germline V lookup: CDR1 SQVTM, CDR2 ANQGSEA. The CDR3 spells CSVGQGITDTQYF. The CDR3 DNA is TGCAGCGTCGGACAGGGGATCACAGATACGCAGTATTTT.

This clonotype was seen many times. V is TRBV20-1 and J is TRBJ1-4, with D maybe TRBD1 (6 bases). Germline V gene data show CDR1 as DFQATT and CDR2 as SNEGSKA (reference sequence). The CDR3 runs 17 residues. V lost 0 bases and J 7 bases, leaving 21 bases between the germline ends. The CDR3, as DNA: TGCAGTGCTAGAGATGGAATCCGGGGGCGCGCGGTTGAAAAACTGTTTTTT. Its translation: CSARDGIRGRAVEKLFF.

This clonotype was picked up a small number of times. The V call is TRBV20-1, the J call TRBJ2-3, with TRBD2 matching over 10 bases. The CDR3 runs to 14 residues. CDR1 DFQATT and CDR2 SNEGSKA come from the germline V gene (reference sequence). CDR3 protein: CSSYGTSGTDTQYF. The CDR3 coding sequence is TGCAGCTCTTATGGGACTAGCGGCACAGATACGCAGTATTTT.

This clonotype was observed a few times. The chain is built from TRBV10-2 and TRBJ1-4, with D possibly TRBD1 on 5 matching bases. Germline V CDR1 and CDR2: WSHSY, SAAADI. V lost 6 bases and J 8 bases, leaving 19 bases between the germline ends. This CDR3 contains 15 residues. The CDR3 spells CASRNMGGLQEKLFF. CDR3 sequence (DNA): TGCGCCAGCAGAAATATGGGGGGGTTGCAGGAAAAACTGTTTTTT.

This clonotype was picked up a small number of times. This chain connects TRBV20-1 to TRBJ1-3, with D perhaps matching TRBD1 (6 bases). This CDR3 is 15 amino acids long. The germline gives CDR1 DFQATT, CDR2 SNEGSKA (reference sequence). Trimming left V 6 bases short and J 0 bases short, with 15 bases between. Written as DNA, the CDR3 is TGCAGTGCCTCACGAGGGGGGGGCTCTGGAAACACCATATATTTT. Amino acid sequence: CSASRGGGSGNTIYF.

This clonotype was recorded at least ten times. This sequence joins TRBV5-1 and TRBJ1-1, with a tentative D call TRBD1 (6 bases). V was cut by 0 bases and J by 1 base, with 10 bases left in between. The CDR3 is made up of 15 amino acids. Germline loops: CDR1 SGHRS, CDR2 YFSETQ. The CDR3: CASSLVVGANTEAFF. Here the CDR3 DNA reads TGCGCCAGCAGCTTGGTAGTGGGGGCGAACACTGAAGCTTTCTTT.

The genes are TRBV29-1 and TRBJ2-3; 11 positions agree with TRBD1. Germline V lookup: CDR1 SQVTM, CDR2 ANQGSEA. This CDR3 is 16 amino acids long. Trimming took 7 bases from V and 3 from J; bases not matched to a gene: 12. The CDR3 here is CSAPAGTGGETDTQYF. The CDR3 bases are TGCAGCGCCCCCGCCGGGACAGGGGGAGAAACAGATACGCAGTATTTT.

The chain combines TRBV6-2 or TRBV6-3 with TRBJ2-1; D is unresolved. This CDR3 spans 13 amino acids. CDR1 is MNHEY, CDR2 SVGEGT, per germline. Trimming took off 2 bases at V and 8 bases at J, with 10 bases between the two ends. CDR3 amino acids: CASSYGTADEQFF. The CDR3 DNA sequence: TGTGCCAGCAGTTACGGAACAGCCGATGAGCAGTTCTTC.

This clonotype has at least ten counts. The V and J genes are TRBV10-3 and TRBJ2-7, with D perhaps TRBD2 (6 bases). This CDR3 spans 14 amino acids. V was clipped by 0 bases and J by 7 bases, with 13 bases between them. Per germline, CDR1 ENHRY and CDR2 SYGVKD. This CDR3 reads CAISESAGSSEQYV. Written as DNA, the CDR3 is TGTGCCATCAGTGAGTCCGCGGGGTCTAGTGAGCAGTACGTC.

There are a few counts of this clonotype. The chain uses TRBV4-2 and TRBJ2-7; 8 bases map to TRBD1. Germline V CDR1 and CDR2: LGHNA, YNFKEQ. J lost 6 bases, V lost 1 base, and 5 bases had no gene match. This CDR3 has 14 residues. The DNA of the CDR3 is TGTGCCAGCAGCCAAGCCGGGACAGGCTCCGAGCAGTACTTC. Residues: CASSQAGTGSEQYF.

CDR3 region: CSVDGRGNTGELFF. CDR3 nucleotide sequence: TGCAGCGTTGATGGCCGGGGGAACACCGGGGAGCTGTTTTTT. The rearrangement uses TRBV29-1 and TRBJ2-2, with a weak D call TRBD2 (5 bases). This CDR3 is built from 14 residues. Trimming pared 3 bases from V and 1 base from J, leaving 9 bases between. Germline CDR1 is SQVTM and CDR2 is ANQGSEA.

Only a few counts were recorded for this clonotype. This chain uses TRBV12-3 or TRBV12-4 with TRBJ1-1; D is perhaps TRBD1 (6 bases). Trimming pared 2 bases from V and 10 bases from J, leaving 14 bases between. This CDR3 region has 13 residues. In DNA, the CDR3 is TGTGCCAGCAGTTTAAATCAGGCAGGGGTAGCTTTCTTT. The encoded protein is CASSLNQAGVAFF.

The chain uses TRBV10-3 and TRBJ2-2; D may be TRBD1 (5 bases). Germline V gene data show CDR1 as ENHRY and CDR2 as SYGVKD. This CDR3 spans 14 amino acids. V lost 6 bases, J lost 0 bases, and 8 bases lay in between. CDR3 coding DNA: TGTGCCATCAGATCAGGGCCGAACACCGGGGAGCTGTTTTTT. Protein: CAIRSGPNTGELFF.

V gene TRBV29-1 combines with J gene TRBJ2-7, with D tentatively TRBD1 or TRBD2 (6 bases each). The length of the CDR3 is 13 residues. Germline CDR1 SQVTM, CDR2 ANQGSEA. The ends were cut back, 8 bases at V and 4 bases at J, with 18 bases in the middle. The CDR3 loop is CSPAGQGRYEQYV. The CDR3 nucleotides are TGCAGCCCTGCGGGGCAGGGGAGATACGAGCAGTACGTC.

This clonotype has a handful of counts. The chain employs TRBV5-1 and TRBJ1-2; possibly TRBD1 for D (5 bases). The germline gives CDR1 SGHRS, CDR2 YFSETQ. This CDR3 contains 15 residues. The V gene lost 4 bases and the J gene lost 0 bases, with 13 bases spanning the gap. CDR3 in DNA: TGCGCCAGCAGCCAACACGGGGGACCTAACTATGGCTACACCTTC. Translating it yields CASSQHGGPNYGYTF.

In its sample, this clonotype was seen a few times. The chain employs TRBV27 and TRBJ2-7, with TRBD2 matching 11 bases. Germline V gene data show CDR1 as MNHEY and CDR2 as SMNVEV (reference sequence). The V and J ends lost 5 bases and 2 bases, in that order; junction bases with no gene match: 5. The CDR3 consists of 15 residues. The CDR3, as DNA: TGTGCCAGCAGTAGACTAGCGGGGACCCCCTACGAGCAGTACTTC. Amino acids: CASSRLAGTPYEQYF.

J is TRBJ1-1 and V is TRBV11-2, with TRBD1 as a possible D gene (5 bases). V was cut by 2 bases and J by 0 bases, with 16 bases left in between. In germline, CDR1 is SGHAT, CDR2 FQNNGV. The CDR3 has 17 residues. CDR3 in DNA: TGTGCCAGCAGCTTAAGGTCTGGGGCCTCTATGAACACTGAAGCTTTCTTT. Encoded protein: CASSLRSGASMNTEAFF.

This clonotype has only a few counts. The chain has TRBV7-9 and TRBJ1-5; unclear D gene. The germline V gene has CDR1 SEHNR and CDR2 FQNEAQ (reference sequence). The CDR3 has 16 amino acids. Trimming pared 5 bases from V and 9 bases from J, leaving 23 bases between. The CDR3 is CASSDGRRGNLWPQHF. In nucleotides, the CDR3 is TGTGCCAGCAGCGACGGGCGGAGAGGCAATCTTTGGCCCCAGCATTTT.

There are many counts of this clonotype. J is TRBJ1-1 and V is TRBV7-9, with D perhaps TRBD1 (5 bases). Trimming removed 2 bases at V and 10 bases at J, with 17 bases between. CDR1 is SEHNR, CDR2 FQNEAQ, per germline (reference sequence). The CDR3 spans 14 residues. The CDR3 region is CASSLRRGGRRAFF. The CDR3 DNA sequence: TGTGCCAGCAGCTTAAGAAGGGGAGGTAGAAGAGCTTTCTTT.

This clonotype was found many times. The chain links TRBV7-3 to TRBJ1-1; D ambiguous. Germline V gene sequence: CDR1 SGHTA, CDR2 FQGTGA. The CDR3 is 13 residues long. The ends were cut back, 5 bases at V and 8 bases at J, with 15 bases in the middle. The CDR3 loop is CASSLGPVQEAFF. In nucleotides, the CDR3 is TGTGCCAGCAGCCTCGGACCCGTTCAGGAAGCTTTCTTT.

This clonotype was counted at least ten times. The J gene is TRBJ2-5, the V gene TRBV10-2; tentative D call: TRBD2 (5 bases). Germline V gene lookup returns CDR1 WSHSY and CDR2 SAAADI. CDR3 length: 13 amino acids. Trimming pared 5 bases from V and 2 bases from J, leaving 9 bases between. The CDR3: CASSRTFQETQYF. The CDR3 nucleotides are TGCGCCAGCAGTCGGACTTTTCAAGAGACCCAGTACTTC.

This clonotype counts as medium-sized. The J gene is TRBJ2-3, the V gene TRBV5-1, with D possibly matching TRBD1 (6 bases). This CDR3 has 14 amino acids. V lost 3 bases and J 0 bases, leaving 8 bases between the germline ends. The germline V gene encodes CDR1 SGHRS and CDR2 YFSETQ. The CDR3 here is CASSSGTSTDTQYF. The CDR3 DNA follows: TGCGCCAGCAGCTCGGGGACAAGCACAGATACGCAGTATTTT.

There are a few counts of this clonotype. This sequence joins TRBV20-1 and TRBJ2-3, with TRBD2 identical over 8 bases. The CDR3 contains 16 residues. The V gene's germline CDR1 is DFQATT and CDR2 SNEGSKA (reference sequence). Losses at the gene ends were 3 bases for V and 2 bases for J; bases not matched to a gene: 10. The CDR3 protein is CSARPSSGGSTDTQYF. For the CDR3, the DNA is TGCAGTGCTAGGCCCTCAAGCGGGGGTTCCACAGATACGCAGTATTTT.